The clone carrying this T cell receptor beta chain was seen more than once but under ten times. Its antigen is not known. This CDR3 spans 16 amino acids. With 5 bases clipped from V and 1 base from J, the junction kept 8 bases outside the gene matches. The germline gives CDR1 SGHTA, CDR2 FQGNSA. Regarding the study as a whole: The larger-cohort validation was restricted to a single TCR beta V-J rearrangement rather than whole repertoires. Tumor memory CD4+ T cell TCR gene usage was found to cluster with blood and lymph node memory CD4+ cells and with lymph node naive CD4+ cells. Tumor-infiltrating Treg TCR alpha and beta sequences overlapped most with tumor naive CD4+ T cells, then blood naive.

TCRdb analysed the 5' RACE reads with MiXCR anew, one entry per CDR3 protein. The table has some 37,000 distinct CDR3 sequences, approximately 20% seen once. Naive CD4+ cells had CD25+ Tregs removed. The sequenced material came from naive CD4+ T cells sorted from a lymph node. Subset noted: naive CD4+ T cells, CD4+CD45RA+CD25-. The rearrangement uses TRBV7-2 and TRBJ2-5; 9 positions match TRBD2. The sequence derives from a female donor with breast cancer. CDR3 sequence reads: CASSIDLAGFQETQYF. CDR3 coding DNA: TGTGCCAGCAGCATAGACCTAGCGGGGTTCCAAGAGACCCAGTACTTC.